These 11 T cell receptor beta chains were all obtained from the same sample, sequenced in a study of shared clonotypes between healthy human individuals. TCRdb keeps only in-frame clones here, not all; method: immunoSEQ multiplex PCR. The data show 2.3 million or so clones, approximately 95% seen once. The sample was naive CD4+ T cells from PBMCs. As for subset: CD45RA+ positively selected. These receptors all come from a man aged 18 to 29 in good health. Some clones in this sample may be carry-over from other donors' samples.

Remarks on this clone: This sample also contains other DNA sequences that code for the same CDR3. The DNA of the CDR3 is TGTGCCAGCAGCTTAAGTGGGGTAGAAGAGACCCAGTACTTC. This sequence encodes CASSLSGVEETQYF. The chain combines TRBV7-3 with TRBJ2-5; D ambiguous. Germline V gene sequence: CDR1 SGHTA, CDR2 FQGTGA. V gave up 1 base and J gave up 3 bases, with 9 bases separating them. The CDR3 consists of 14 residues.

This sequence joins TRBV2 and TRBJ2-5; D gene unclear. This CDR3 spans 13 amino acids. V was shortened by 4 bases and J by 2 bases, with 8 bases between the two germline ends. Germline lookup yields CDR1 SNHLY and CDR2 FYNNEI. In DNA form, the CDR3 reads TGTGCCAGCAGTGCTAACAGTCAAGAGACCCAGTACTTC. This translates into CASSANSQETQYF.

The V gene is TRBV5-4, the J gene TRBJ1-1, with 8 bases that match TRBD1. CDR3 length: 15 residues. V gave up 7 bases and J gave up 3 bases; unmatched junction bases: 11. Germline values: CDR1 SGHNT, CDR2 YYREEE (reference sequence). CDR3 loop: CASAMITGGYTEAFF. DNA of the CDR3: TGTGCCAGCGCGATGATTACAGGGGGTTACACTGAAGCTTTCTTT.

This chain uses TRBV5-1 with TRBJ2-2, with 9 bases matching TRBD2. From germline, CDR1 is SGHRS and CDR2 YFSETQ. The CDR3 sequence is 14 residues long. V lost 6 bases to trimming and J lost 7 bases; unmatched junction nucleotides: 7. CDR3 nucleotides: TGCGCCAGCAAAGATAGCGGGAGCGTCGGGGAGCTGTTTTTT. Translation: CASKDSGSVGELFF.

Remarks on this clone: Other DNA sequences within the sample encode an identical CDR3. V is TRBV5-1 and J is TRBJ1-2; 7 nucleotides agree with TRBD1. The V and J ends lost 0 bases and 2 bases, in that order; junction bases with no gene match: 4. The CDR3 totals 15 residues. Germline values: CDR1 SGHRS, CDR2 YFSETQ. CDR3 region: CASSLATGVNYGYTF. In nucleotides, the CDR3 is TGCGCCAGCAGCTTGGCTACAGGGGTCAACTATGGCTACACCTTC. Full variable domain (outside the CDR3, taken from reference TRBV5-1 and TRBJ1-2): KAGVTQTPRYLIKTRGQQVTLSCSPISGHRSVSWYQQTPGQGLQFLFEYFSETQRNKGNFPGRFSGRQFSNSRSEMNVSTLELGDSALYLCASSLATGVNYGYTFGSGTRLTVV.

The chain uses TRBV7-8 and TRBJ1-1; no clear D. This CDR3 has 15 residues. CDR1 is SGHVS and CDR2 is FQNEAQ in the germline V gene. V was clipped by 5 bases and J by 1 base, with 14 bases between them. The CDR3 DNA is TGTGCCAGCAGCCCACTCAATGGAGCGAACACTGAAGCTTTCTTT. It specifies CASSPLNGANTEAFF.

The chain couples TRBV28 to TRBJ2-5; 9 bases align to TRBD1. The length of the CDR3 is 15 residues. V dropped 3 bases and J dropped 5; count of bases not matched to a gene: 7. The germline gives CDR1 MDHEN, CDR2 SYDVKM. The CDR3 loop is CASSFRTGARETQYF. The CDR3 bases are TGTGCCAGCAGTTTTAGGACAGGGGCTAGGGAGACCCAGTACTTC.

The chain couples TRBV7-2 to TRBJ2-5; TRBD2 matches 8 bases. The V and J ends lost 3 bases and 2 bases, in that order; junction bases with no gene match: 5. The germline CDR1 and CDR2 sequences are SGHTA and FQGNSA. The CDR3 contains 15 residues. The DNA of the CDR3 is TGTGCCAGCAGCTTCCAGCGGGGGACGCAAGAGACCCAGTACTTC. Its translation: CASSFQRGTQETQYF.

This chain links TRBV19 with TRBJ2-7; D uncertain. V lost 6 bases and J 9 bases, leaving 9 bases between the germline ends. Germline CDR1 and CDR2: LNHDA and SQIVND (reference sequence). CDR3 length: 10 residues. Written as DNA, the CDR3 is TGTGCCAGTAGCAGTTCGTCGCAGTACTTC. This codes for CASSSSSQYF.

Comment on this clone: In the same sample, other DNA sequences code for this CDR3. The chain is built from TRBV5-1 and TRBJ2-3; D is uncertain. The CDR3 length is 13 residues. Deletions cut 4 bases from V and 0 bases from J, with 6 bases between. CDR1 SGHRS and CDR2 YFSETQ come from the germline V gene. This CDR3 reads CASSQTSTDTQYF. DNA of the CDR3: TGCGCCAGCAGCCAAACTAGCACAGATACGCAGTATTTT.

The chain has TRBV7-8 and TRBJ2-1; 7 bases align to TRBD2. J was trimmed by 8 bases and V by 5 bases; bases with no gene match: 15. The V gene's germline CDR1 is SGHVS and CDR2 FQNEAQ. The CDR3 sequence is 16 residues long. The CDR3 is CASSPRRAGVSDEQFF. The CDR3 bases are TGTGCCAGCAGCCCCCGTCGGGCGGGAGTGTCGGATGAGCAGTTCTTC.